This T cell receptor beta chain was captured in a study of cytomegalovirus exposure and HLA in healthy donors. Study overall: The same platform was used for the roughly 120 validation repertoires as for the 666 first-cohort repertoires, as reported in a later analysis. General study findings and limits: Subsequent analysis showed first-cohort TCR clusters tending to co-occur in around 130 validation repertoires. Reportedly, diagnosis of cytomegalovirus status by the classifier showed high specificity and sensitivity.

To note about this clone: Its matching antigen is unknown.

Sequenced by immunoSEQ multiplex PCR; TCRdb stores in-frame clones only, minus some. This repertoire shows around 150,000 clones, around 92% found once; its top ten account for just over 4%. Sequences were obtained from PBMCs. The receptor comes from a young man in good health and CMV-seropositive.

The CDR3 spells CASSLLSGPSTGEQFF. In DNA form, the CDR3 reads TGTGCCAGCAGTTTACTAAGCGGGCCTAGTACGGGTGAGCAGTTCTTC. V usage is TRBV27 and J usage is TRBJ2-1, with D perhaps matching TRBD2 (6 bases). Trimming stripped 2 bases from V and 9 bases from J, with 20 bases between. Germline values: CDR1 MNHEY, CDR2 SMNVEV (reference sequence). The CDR3 sequence is 16 residues long.